A selection of T cell receptor beta chains follows, all from one sample in a study of cytomegalovirus exposure and HLA in healthy donors. Sequenced by immunoSEQ multiplex PCR; TCRdb stores in-frame clones only, minus some. Here the sample spans approximately 160,000 clones, around 80% being singletons. Source material: PBMCs. The receptor source for this set is a man aged 25 to 40 in good health and CMV-seropositive. Both conserved end residues are part of each CDR3. D genes are given only for firm matches. Only part of the rows carry a size: once, few, many, or a class if the clone is expanded.

-	TRBV18	TRBJ2-6	TRBD1	CASSPTGVTGANVLTF	TGTGCCAGCTCACCGACAGGGGTTACTGGGGCCAACGTCCTGACTTTC
-	TRBV5-6	TRBJ1-5	-	CASSLGVGGMAQHF	TGTGCCAGCAGCTTGGGGGTAGGGGGAATGGCCCAGCATTTT
-	TRBV4-1	TRBJ1-5	TRBD1	CASSQSGQFNQPQHF	TGCGCCAGCAGCCAATCGGGACAGTTCAATCAGCCCCAGCATTTT
-	TRBV5-4	TRBJ2-3	-	CASSLFSPDTQYF	TGTGCCAGCAGCTTGTTTAGCCCAGATACGCAGTATTTT
-	TRBV5-1	TRBJ2-7	-	CASSLNRVTYEQYF	TGCGCCAGCAGCTTGAACAGGGTAACCTACGAGCAGTACTTC
-	TRBV28	TRBJ2-5	TRBD2	CASSPGLAGGPWETQYF	TGTGCCAGCAGTCCCGGACTAGCGGGGGGTCCTTGGGAGACCCAGTACTTC
-	TRBV28	TRBJ2-7	-	CASSLRGRDYEQYF	TGTGCCAGCAGTTTACGAGGCAGGGACTACGAGCAGTACTTC
-	TRBV7-8	TRBJ1-5	TRBD1	CASSRLDRGDQPQHF	TGTGCCAGCAGCCGCCTGGACAGGGGCGATCAGCCCCAGCATTTT
-	TRBV7-2	TRBJ2-5	TRBD2	CASSLGSGGGYQETQYF	TGTGCCAGCAGCTTAGGTAGCGGGGGGGGGTACCAAGAGACCCAGTACTTC
few	TRBV5-1	TRBJ2-5	TRBD1	CASSPGTGVETQYF	TGCGCCAGCAGCCCCGGGACAGGGGTGGAGACCCAGTACTTC
-	TRBV2	TRBJ2-3	-	CASSPARGGVDTQYF	TGTGCCAGCAGCCCAGCAAGGGGGGGTGTGGATACGCAGTATTTT
once	TRBV28	TRBJ2-7	TRBD2	CASRTRLAEHYEQYF	TGTGCCAGCAGAACTAGACTAGCGGAACATTACGAGCAGTACTTC
-	TRBV9	TRBJ1-2	-	CASSPPAGGGGYTF	TGTGCCAGCAGCCCCCCGGCGGGGGGTGGTGGCTACACCTTC
-	TRBV29-1	TRBJ1-2	-	CSVERVLGYTF	TGCAGCGTGGAACGGGTCCTCGGCTACACCTTC
-	TRBV28	TRBJ1-5	-	CASLKTPNQPQHF	TGTGCCAGCTTAAAGACTCCTAATCAGCCCCAGCATTTT
-	TRBV30	TRBJ1-6	TRBD1	CAWSPGGASPLHF	TGTGCCTGGAGCCCAGGGGGTGCTTCACCCCTCCACTTT
few	TRBV4-1	TRBJ1-1	TRBD1	CASSQDGTGAIEAFF	TGCGCCAGCAGCCAAGATGGGACAGGGGCAATTGAAGCTTTCTTT
-	TRBV28	TRBJ2-7	-	CASRLDGYEQYF	TGTGCCAGCAGGCTAGACGGTTACGAGCAGTACTTC
-	TRBV29-1	TRBJ1-4	-	CSVGGGFGKLFF	TGCAGCGTTGGTGGAGGGTTTGGGAAACTGTTTTTT
-	TRBV4-1	TRBJ2-7	TRBD1	CASSQDPDRGSYEQYF	TGCGCCAGCAGCCAAGATCCGGACAGGGGCTCCTACGAGCAGTACTTC